This TCR beta chain is from a study of lung T cells in sarcoidosis with Löfgren's syndrome. At the level of the study: In sarcoidosis, CD4+ T cells accumulate in bronchoalveolar lavage fluid. Repertoire analyses centered on Löfgren's syndrome patients. Findings and caveats of the study: Shared TRAV12-1 and TRBV2 CDR3 motifs were reported across several patients. The most expanded V genes in Löfgren's patients were reportedly TRAV12-1 and TRBV2.

This clonotype was detected many times. Its antigen is not known. Trimming cost V 3 bases and J 5 bases, with 10 bases left between them. The CDR3 contains 13 residues. TCRdb re-called the reads with MiXCR, one entry per CDR3 protein. This sample has 9,300 or so distinct CDR3 sequences, with roughly 21% found just once. This chain uses TRBV12-3 or TRBV12-4 with TRBJ2-5; possible D gene TRBD2, 6 bases. The sequenced sample consisted of CD4+ T cells from bronchoalveolar lavage. The TCR sequence derives from a human donor with sarcoidosis (Löfgren's syndrome or another form), or a control subject (not recorded which). The CDR3 here is CASSLRGRETQYF. CDR3 sequence (DNA): TGTGCCAGCAGTTTGAGAGGGAGGGAGACCCAGTACTTC.